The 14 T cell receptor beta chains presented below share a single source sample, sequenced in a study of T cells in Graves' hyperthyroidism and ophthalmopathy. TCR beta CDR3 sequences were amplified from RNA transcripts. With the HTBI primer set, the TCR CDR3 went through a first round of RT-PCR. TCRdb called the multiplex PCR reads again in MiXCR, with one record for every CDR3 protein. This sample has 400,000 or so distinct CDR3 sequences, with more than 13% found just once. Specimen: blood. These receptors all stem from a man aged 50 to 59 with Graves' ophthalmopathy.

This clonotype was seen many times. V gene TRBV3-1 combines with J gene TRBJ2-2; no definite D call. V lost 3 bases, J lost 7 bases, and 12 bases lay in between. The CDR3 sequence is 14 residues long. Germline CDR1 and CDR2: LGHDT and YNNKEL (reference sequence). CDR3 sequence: CASSHREAHGELFF. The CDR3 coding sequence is TGTGCCAGCAGCCACCGTGAGGCCCACGGGGAGCTGTTTTTT.

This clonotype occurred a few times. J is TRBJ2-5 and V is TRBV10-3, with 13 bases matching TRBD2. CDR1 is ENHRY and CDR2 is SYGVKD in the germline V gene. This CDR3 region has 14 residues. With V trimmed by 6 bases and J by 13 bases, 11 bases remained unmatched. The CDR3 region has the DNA TGTGCCATCAGCGAGGCGGGGACTAGCGGGAAATCGTACTTC. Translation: CAISEAGTSGKSYF.

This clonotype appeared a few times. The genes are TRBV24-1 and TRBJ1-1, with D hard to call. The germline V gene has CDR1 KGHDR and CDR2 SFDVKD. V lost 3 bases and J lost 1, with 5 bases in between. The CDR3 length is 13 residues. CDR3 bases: TGTGCCACCAGTGATACGGGGAACACTGAAGCTTTCTTT. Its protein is CATSDTGNTEAFF.

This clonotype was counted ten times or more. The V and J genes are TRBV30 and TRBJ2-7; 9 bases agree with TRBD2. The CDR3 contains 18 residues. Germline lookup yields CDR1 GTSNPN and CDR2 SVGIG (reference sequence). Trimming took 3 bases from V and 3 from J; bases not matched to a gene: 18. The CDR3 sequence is CAWSGRRAVWREGYEQYF. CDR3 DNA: TGTGCCTGGAGCGGGCGCCGGGCGGTGTGGCGGGAGGGCTACGAGCAGTACTTC.

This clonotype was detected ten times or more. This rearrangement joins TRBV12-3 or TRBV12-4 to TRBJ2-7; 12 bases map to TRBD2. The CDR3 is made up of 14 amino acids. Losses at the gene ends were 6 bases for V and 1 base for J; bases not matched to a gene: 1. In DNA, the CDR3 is TGTGCCAGCAGGGGGACTAGCGGGTCCTACGAGCAGTACTTC. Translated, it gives CASRGTSGSYEQYF.

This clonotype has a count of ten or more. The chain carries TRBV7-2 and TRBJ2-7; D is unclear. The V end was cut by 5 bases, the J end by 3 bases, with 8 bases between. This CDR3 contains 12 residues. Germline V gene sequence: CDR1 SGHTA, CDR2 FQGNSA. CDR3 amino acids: CASSKSLYEQYF. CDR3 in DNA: TGTGCCAGCAGCAAAAGCCTCTACGAGCAGTACTTC.

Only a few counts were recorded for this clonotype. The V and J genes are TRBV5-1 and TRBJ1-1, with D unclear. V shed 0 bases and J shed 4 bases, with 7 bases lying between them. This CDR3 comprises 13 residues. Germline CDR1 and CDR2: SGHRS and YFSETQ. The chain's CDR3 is CASSLVGPTEAFF. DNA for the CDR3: TGCGCCAGCAGCTTGGTTGGGCCCACTGAAGCTTTCTTT.

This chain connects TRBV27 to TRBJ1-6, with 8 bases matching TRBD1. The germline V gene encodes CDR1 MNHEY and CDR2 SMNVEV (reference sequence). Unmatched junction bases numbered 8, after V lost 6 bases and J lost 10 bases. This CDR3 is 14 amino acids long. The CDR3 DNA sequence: TGTGCCAGCAGCCAGGGGGCACGACGGTCACCCCTCCACTTT. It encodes CASSQGARRSPLHF.

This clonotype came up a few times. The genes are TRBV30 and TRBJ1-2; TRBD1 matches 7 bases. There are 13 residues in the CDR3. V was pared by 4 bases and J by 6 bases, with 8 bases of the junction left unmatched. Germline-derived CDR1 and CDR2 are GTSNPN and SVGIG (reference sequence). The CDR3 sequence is CAWNSLTGHGYTF. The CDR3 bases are TGTGCCTGGAACTCTTTGACAGGGCATGGCTACACCTTC.

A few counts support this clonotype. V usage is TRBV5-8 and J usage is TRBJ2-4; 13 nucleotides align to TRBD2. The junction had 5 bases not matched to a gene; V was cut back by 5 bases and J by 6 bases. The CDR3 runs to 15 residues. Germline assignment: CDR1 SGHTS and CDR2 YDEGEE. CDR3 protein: CASRLAGGRGNIQYF. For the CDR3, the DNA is TGTGCCAGCAGACTAGCGGGAGGGCGGGGAAACATTCAGTACTTC.

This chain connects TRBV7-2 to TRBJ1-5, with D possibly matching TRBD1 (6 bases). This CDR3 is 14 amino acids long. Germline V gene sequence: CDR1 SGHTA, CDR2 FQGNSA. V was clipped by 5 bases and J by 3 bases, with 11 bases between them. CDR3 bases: TGTGCCAGCAGCACCGGACAGTTCAATCAGCCCCAGCATTTT. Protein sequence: CASSTGQFNQPQHF.

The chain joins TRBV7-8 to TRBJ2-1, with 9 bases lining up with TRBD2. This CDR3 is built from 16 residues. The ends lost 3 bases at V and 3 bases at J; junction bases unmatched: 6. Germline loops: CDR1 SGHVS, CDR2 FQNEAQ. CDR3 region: CASSFRETSGYNEQFF. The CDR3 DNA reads TGTGCCAGCAGCTTTCGCGAGACTAGCGGCTACAATGAGCAGTTCTTC.

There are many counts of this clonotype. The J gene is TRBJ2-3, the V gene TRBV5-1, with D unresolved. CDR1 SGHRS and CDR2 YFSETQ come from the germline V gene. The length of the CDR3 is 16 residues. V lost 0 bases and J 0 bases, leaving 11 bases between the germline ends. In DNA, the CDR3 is TGCGCCAGCAGCTTGGTGGCTGCTACTAGCACAGATACGCAGTATTTT. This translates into CASSLVAATSTDTQYF.

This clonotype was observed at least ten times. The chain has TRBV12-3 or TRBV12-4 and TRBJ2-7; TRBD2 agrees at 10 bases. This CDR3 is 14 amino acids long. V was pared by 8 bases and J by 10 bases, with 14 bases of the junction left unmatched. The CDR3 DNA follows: TGTGCCAGCCAGCTAGCGGGAGTTTTACGGGAACAGTACTTC. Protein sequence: CASQLAGVLREQYF.